Sequencing of this TCR beta chain was carried out in a study of shared clonotypes between healthy human individuals. Deep-level assay runs were performed. Template amounts of around 270 ng DNA, 30,000 or so T cell genomes, were employed in unsorted PBMC replicate PCRs. In the study's own analysis: ImmunoSEQ yielded junction-only sequences lacking quality scores, so filtering differed. The data were produced by immunoSEQ multiplex PCR, yet TCRdb's version contains in-frame clones alone and is incomplete. D and trimming were read from the DNA, whereas the V and J calls and clone size are those reported in that table. The data hold under 600,000 clones, with roughly 79% observed a single time. Germline values: CDR1 LNHDA, CDR2 SQIVND (reference sequence). The CDR3 contains 17 residues. The V segment lost 1 base and the J segment 7 bases; nucleotides outside the gene matches: 8. Each sample came from a Caucasian adult donor living in Nashville, Tennessee.

The chain is built from TRBV19 and TRBJ2-1; 12 nucleotides align to TRBD2. The source is a woman aged 40 to 49 in good health. Some clones in this sample may be carry-over from other donors' samples. Sequencing was carried out using PBMCs. CDR3 in DNA: TGTGCCAGTAGTATAGTGGCTAGCGGGAGGGCCGGTAATGAGCAGTTCTTC. Amino acids: CASSIVASGRAGNEQFF.